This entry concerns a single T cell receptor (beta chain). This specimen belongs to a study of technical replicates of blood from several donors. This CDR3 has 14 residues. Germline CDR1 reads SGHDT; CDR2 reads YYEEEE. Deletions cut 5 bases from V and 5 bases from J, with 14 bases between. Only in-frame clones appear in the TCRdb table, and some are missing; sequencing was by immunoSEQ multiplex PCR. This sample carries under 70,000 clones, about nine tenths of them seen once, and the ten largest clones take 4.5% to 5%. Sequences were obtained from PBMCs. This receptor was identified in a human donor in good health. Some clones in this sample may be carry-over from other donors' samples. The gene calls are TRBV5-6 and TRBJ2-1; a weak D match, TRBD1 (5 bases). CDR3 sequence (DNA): TGTGCCAGCAGTCTTTTAGGGGCCAACAATGAGCAGTTCTTC. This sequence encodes CASSLLGANNEQFF.